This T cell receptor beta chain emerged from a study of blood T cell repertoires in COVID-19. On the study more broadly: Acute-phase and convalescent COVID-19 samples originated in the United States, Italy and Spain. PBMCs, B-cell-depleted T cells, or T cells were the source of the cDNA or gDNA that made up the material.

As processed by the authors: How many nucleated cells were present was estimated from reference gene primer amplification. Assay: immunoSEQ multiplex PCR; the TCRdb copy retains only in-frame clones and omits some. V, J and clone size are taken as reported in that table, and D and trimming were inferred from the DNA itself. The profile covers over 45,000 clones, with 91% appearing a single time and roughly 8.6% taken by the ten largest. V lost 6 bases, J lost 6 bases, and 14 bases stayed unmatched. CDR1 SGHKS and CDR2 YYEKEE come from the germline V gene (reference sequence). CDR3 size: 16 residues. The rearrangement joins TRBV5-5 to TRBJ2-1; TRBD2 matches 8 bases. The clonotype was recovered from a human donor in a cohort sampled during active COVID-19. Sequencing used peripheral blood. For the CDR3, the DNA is TGTGCCAGCACCCAAACCGGGACTAGAGTTTCCAATGAGCAGTTCTTC. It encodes CASTQTGTRVSNEQFF.